Each of the 3 T cell receptor beta chains below was sequenced from the same sample in a study of cytomegalovirus exposure and HLA in healthy donors. The PCR was carried out with 60 Vbeta primers and 13 Jbeta primers. Sequencing was performed with immunoSEQ multiplex PCR; in TCRdb, only in-frame clones are kept and a portion is missing. This sample has 100,000 to 150,000 clones, with around 73% found just once. The sample consisted of PBMCs. Receptor source: a man in his sixties in good health and CMV-seropositive.

This clone has more than one count but fewer than ten. The V gene is TRBV5-4, the J gene TRBJ2-3; 10 bases fit TRBD2. The V gene end was trimmed by 0 bases and the J gene end by 4 bases; junction bases not matched to a gene: 2. Germline V lookup: CDR1 SGHNT, CDR2 YYREEE (reference sequence). The CDR3 totals 15 residues. The CDR3 nucleotides are TGTGCCAGCAGCTTGGAGCGGGGGGGCTCAGATACGCAGTATTTT. Its translation: CASSLERGGSDTQYF.

The chain recombines TRBV15 with TRBJ1-1, with a tentative D call TRBD1 (5 bases). The CDR3 totals 15 residues. Germline CDR1 and CDR2: LNHNV and YYDKDF (reference sequence). Trimming stripped 0 bases from V and 4 bases from J, with 12 bases between. The chain's CDR3 is CATSRDAGGGTEAFF. In DNA form, the CDR3 reads TGTGCCACCAGCAGAGATGCCGGGGGTGGCACTGAAGCTTTCTTT.

With respect to this clone: Other DNA sequences from this sample encode an identical CDR3 as well. The J gene is TRBJ1-3, the V gene TRBV6-1, with TRBD1 matching 7 bases. V dropped 3 bases and J dropped 3; count of bases not matched to a gene: 5. This CDR3 is 15 amino acids long. Germline-derived CDR1 and CDR2 are MNHNS and SASEGT. CDR3 residues: CASSEVAGGGNTIYF. The CDR3 coding sequence is TGTGCCAGCAGTGAGGTAGCAGGGGGTGGAAACACCATATATTTT.